This T cell receptor (beta chain) originates from a study of blood T cell repertoires in COVID-19. Across the study: The analysed material was cDNA or gDNA that came from T cells, B-cell-depleted T cells, or PBMCs.

Clones were sequenced by immunoSEQ multiplex PCR, and TCRdb holds only the in-frame ones, with some missing. The repertoire holds some 140,000 clones, with 70% to 85% as singletons. Germline V lookup: CDR1 SGHTA, CDR2 FQGNSA. V was clipped by 3 bases and J by 7 bases, with 15 bases between them. The CDR3 is made up of 14 amino acids. The chain carries TRBV7-2 and TRBJ1-2, with a weak D call TRBD1 (6 bases). The TCR comes from a man aged 55 to 70 with acute or convalescent COVID-19. The sequencing input was peripheral blood. As DNA, the CDR3 is TGTGCCAGCAGCTTTCCCGGACAGCCTTCTGGCTACACCTTC. Its protein is CASSFPGQPSGYTF.